These 31 T cell receptor beta chains originate from one sample sequenced in a study of shared clonotypes between healthy human individuals (dated by TCRdb to 2019 to 2021). Preparation of the library involved the immunoSEQ multiplex PCR assay. Here the immuneACCESS table is served through TCRdb, limited to in-frame sequences with V and J called. Missing clones are a known gap in these copies; in checked studies unresolved V genes cover under half, and the rest lacks a known reason. This sample has about 2 million clones in its table, and less than 95% of those were observed once. Together, the top ten hold about 1.1% of the sample. CD8 naive samples were CD45RO-negative cells positively selected for CCR7, giving a CD45RA+CCR7+ population that excluded TemRA cells. Source material: naive CD8+ T cells sorted from blood. Per the publication, the cell subset or site label means: CD45RA+CCR7+. The receptor source for this set is a man in his late teens or twenties in good health.

This chain links TRBV9 with TRBJ1-6; D gene unclear. CDR3 length equals 15 residues. CDR1 and CDR2 from the germline V gene are SGDLS and YYNGEE. V shed 0 bases and J shed 5 bases, with 9 bases lying between them. The CDR3 sequence: CASSVAGEDNSPLHF. CDR3 in DNA: TGTGCCAGCAGCGTAGCTGGGGAAGATAATTCACCCCTCCACTTT. The entire variable domain, with the rest obtained from reference TRBV9 and TRBJ1-6, is as follows: DSGVTQTPKHLITATGQRVTLRCSPRSGDLSVYWYQQSLDQGLQFLIQYYNGEERAKGNILERFSAQQFPDLHSELNLSSLELGDSALYFCASSVAGEDNSPLHFGNGTRLTVT.

V gene TRBV29-1 combines with J gene TRBJ2-5; D is tentatively TRBD1 or TRBD2 (5 bases each). V was shortened by 8 bases and J by 5 bases, with 18 bases between the two germline ends. The length of the CDR3 is 13 residues. CDR1 is SQVTM, CDR2 ANQGSEA, per germline. The CDR3 region is CSLGTQGPETQYF. DNA for the CDR3: TGCAGCTTAGGAACCCAGGGACCGGAGACCCAGTACTTC. Complete variable domain (other parts from reference TRBV29-1 and TRBJ2-5): SAVISQKPSRDICQRGTSLTIQCQVDSQVTMMFWYRQQPGQSLTLIATANQGSEATYESGFVIDKFPISRPNLTFSTLTVSNMSPEDSSIYLCSLGTQGPETQYFGPGTRLLVL.

CDR3 in DNA: TGTGCCAGCAGGGCTAGCGACACTTTACCCTACGAGCAGTACTTC. Protein: CASRASDTLPYEQYF. The J gene is TRBJ2-7, the V gene TRBV2, with D perhaps matching TRBD2 (6 bases). The CDR3 runs 15 residues. The V gene lost 6 bases and the J gene lost 2 bases, with 17 bases spanning the gap. Germline-derived CDR1 and CDR2 are SNHLY and FYNNEI.

The chain combines TRBV4-3 with TRBJ2-1, with 8 bases lining up with TRBD2. The junction had 11 bases not matched to a gene; V was cut back by 0 bases and J by 7 bases. CDR3 length: 17 amino acids. CDR1 and CDR2 from the germline V gene are LGHNA and YSLEER. The CDR3 reads CASSQDNLRGTSNEQFF. The CDR3 DNA is TGCGCCAGCAGCCAAGATAATTTAAGGGGGACTAGTAATGAGCAGTTCTTC.

The CDR3 region has the DNA TGTGCCAGCAGTGAATGGACAGGGGATTCACCCCTCCACTTT. Protein sequence: CASSEWTGDSPLHF. This chain joins TRBV6-1 and TRBJ1-6; 9 bases are shared with TRBD1. Trimming cost V 2 bases and J 8 bases; bases outside gene matches: 1. The CDR3 extends over 14 amino acids. The germline V gene has CDR1 MNHNS and CDR2 SASEGT.

The chain has TRBV5-4 and TRBJ2-3; 9 positions agree with TRBD1. The V gene end was trimmed by 4 bases and the J gene end by 6 bases; junction bases not matched to a gene: 15. The CDR3 is 17 amino acids. Germline-derived CDR1 and CDR2 are SGHNT and YYREEE (reference sequence). In nucleotides, the CDR3 is TGTGCCAGCAGCCCCCGCGGATTGGGACAGGGAGGGGATACGCAGTATTTT. It codes for CASSPRGLGQGGDTQYF.

The V call is TRBV7-8, the J call TRBJ2-1; 11 bases map to TRBD2. The V gene end was trimmed by 3 bases and the J gene end by 10 bases; junction bases not matched to a gene: 8. Looked up from germline, CDR1 is SGHVS and CDR2 is FQNEAQ. The CDR3 has 15 amino acids. The CDR3: CASSFLSGGAREQFF. Written as DNA, the CDR3 is TGTGCCAGCAGCTTTCTTAGCGGGGGGGCCCGGGAGCAGTTCTTC.

Only one count was recorded for this clone. The genes are TRBV7-9 and TRBJ2-1; weak D call: TRBD2 (6 bases). V was cut by 1 base and J by 9 bases, with 19 bases left in between. This CDR3 comprises 16 residues. Germline V CDR1 and CDR2: SEHNR, FQNEAQ (reference sequence). The CDR3 is CASSLGRDLGGSEQFF. The CDR3 DNA reads as TGTGCCAGCAGCTTAGGTCGGGATCTGGGGGGATCTGAGCAGTTCTTC. Together with reference TRBV7-9 and TRBJ2-1, the CDR3 gives the full variable domain: DTGVSQNPRHKITKRGQNVTFRCDPISEHNRLYWYRQTLGQGPEFLTYFQNEAQLEKSRLLSDRFSAERPKGSFSTLEIQRTEQGDSAMYLCASSLGRDLGGSEQFFGPGTRLTVL.

This chain joins TRBV7-9 and TRBJ2-2; D is unresolved. CDR3 length: 18 residues. Germline V gives CDR1 SEHNR, CDR2 FQNEAQ (reference sequence). V was shortened by 5 bases and J by 7 bases, with 26 bases between the two germline ends. CDR3 coding DNA: TGTGCCAGCAGCCCACCCCACAGCACCCCCCTCTCGGACGGGGAGCTGTTTTTT. Its translation is CASSPPHSTPLSDGELFF. Full variable domain (rest looked up from reference TRBV7-9 and TRBJ2-2): DTGVSQNPRHKITKRGQNVTFRCDPISEHNRLYWYRQTLGQGPEFLTYFQNEAQLEKSRLLSDRFSAERPKGSFSTLEIQRTEQGDSAMYLCASSPPHSTPLSDGELFFGEGSRLTVL.

CDR3 residues: CASSLRTSDGSYEQYF. DNA for the CDR3: TGCGCCAGCAGCCTTAGGACTAGCGATGGGTCCTACGAGCAGTACTTC. The rearrangement uses TRBV4-1 and TRBJ2-7, with TRBD2 identical over 9 bases. The length of the CDR3 is 16 residues. J was trimmed by 1 base and V by 4 bases; bases with no gene match: 8. The germline V gene encodes CDR1 MGHRA and CDR2 YSYEKL.

The chain is built from TRBV7-2 and TRBJ2-3; 7 bases align to TRBD2. This CDR3 is 14 amino acids long. CDR1 and CDR2 from the germline V gene are SGHTA and FQGNSA. After removal of 5 bases from V and 4 bases from J, the junction contained 6 bases not matched to a gene. The CDR3 DNA sequence: TGTGCCAGCAGCCAATTCGCGGGGGCAGATACGCAGTATTTT. It specifies CASSQFAGADTQYF.

This rearrangement joins TRBV11-2 to TRBJ1-6; no reliable D call. The CDR3 length is 14 residues. CDR1 and CDR2 from the germline V gene are SGHAT and FQNNGV. V lost 2 bases, J lost 5 bases, and 7 bases lay in between. The CDR3 is CASSLIPDNSPLHF. DNA for the CDR3: TGTGCCAGCAGCTTAATACCGGATAATTCACCCCTCCACTTT. Looking up the rest from reference TRBV11-2 and TRBJ1-6 gives the full variable domain: EAGVAQSPRYKIIEKRQSVAFWCNPISGHATLYWYQQILGQGPKLLIQFQNNGVVDDSQLPKDRFSAERLKGVDSTLKIQPAKLEDSAVYLCASSLIPDNSPLHFGNGTRLTVT.

The J gene is TRBJ1-6, the V gene TRBV6-6; TRBD1 matches 10 bases. J gave up 9 bases and V 9 bases, and 5 bases lay outside the gene matches. Germline values: CDR1 MNHNY, CDR2 SVGAGI (reference sequence). CDR3 length: 13 residues. This CDR3 is CASWTGGRSPLHF. CDR3 nucleotide sequence: TGTGCCAGTTGGACAGGGGGTCGTTCACCCCTCCACTTT.

This clone was recorded once. Other DNA sequences of this sample code for an identical CDR3. The CDR3 coding sequence is TGTGCCAGCAGCTCCCATAGCTCCTACGAGCAGTACTTC. It yields the protein CASSSHSSYEQYF. This rearrangement joins TRBV7-6 to TRBJ2-7; D remains ambiguous. Deletions cut 4 bases from V and 0 bases from J, with 7 bases between. The CDR3 contains 13 residues. Germline assignment: CDR1 SGHVS and CDR2 FNYEAQ. The full variable domain, with the rest looked up from reference TRBV7-6 and TRBJ2-7, is GAGVSQSPRYKVTKRGQDVALRCDPISGHVSLYWYRQALGQGPEFLTYFNYEAQQDKSGLPNDRFSAERPEGSISTLTIQRTEQRDSAMYRCASSSHSSYEQYFGPGTRLTVT.

The chain has TRBV4-1 and TRBJ2-1; D remains unclear. The V end was cut by 3 bases, the J end by 5 bases, with 11 bases between. The CDR3 consists of 14 residues. CDR1 is MGHRA and CDR2 is YSYEKL in the germline V gene. CDR3 protein: CASSHANSDNEQFF. CDR3 sequence (DNA): TGCGCCAGCAGCCACGCCAACAGCGACAATGAGCAGTTCTTC.

The chain carries TRBV30 and TRBJ2-7; 7 positions agree with TRBD2. This CDR3 is 12 amino acids long. Germline V lookup: CDR1 GTSNPN, CDR2 SVGIG (reference sequence). Losses at the gene ends were 6 bases for V and 7 bases for J; bases not matched to a gene: 9. The DNA for the CDR3 is TGTGCCTGTCGGGAGGAAGCGAAAGAGCAGTACTTC. Translating gives CACREEAKEQYF.

On this clone: Other DNA sequences of this sample code for an identical CDR3. The V call is TRBV4-1, the J call TRBJ2-7; 7 bases align to TRBD2. This CDR3 contains 15 residues. Germline lookup yields CDR1 MGHRA and CDR2 YSYEKL. J gave up 1 base and V 4 bases, and 7 bases lay outside the gene matches. CDR3 nucleotides: TGCGCCAGCAGCCTAGCGAGCGGGACTTCCTACGAGCAGTACTTC. The encoded protein is CASSLASGTSYEQYF.

The rearrangement uses TRBV30 and TRBJ1-3; D is unresolved. Germline V gene sequence: CDR1 GTSNPN, CDR2 SVGIG (reference sequence). The CDR3 consists of 15 residues. V shed 0 bases and J shed 0 bases, with 9 bases lying between them. The CDR3 bases are TGTGCCTGGAGTGTACCGGCGTTCTCTGGAAACACCATATATTTT. Amino acid sequence: CAWSVPAFSGNTIYF.

The gene calls are TRBV19 and TRBJ2-2, with 7 bases identical to TRBD1. The length of the CDR3 is 15 residues. Losses at the gene ends were 4 bases for V and 0 bases for J; bases not matched to a gene: 2. Germline V gene data show CDR1 as LNHDA and CDR2 as SQIVND (reference sequence). CDR3 sequence: CASSTTGANTGELFF. Here the CDR3 DNA reads TGTGCCAGTAGTACTACAGGGGCGAACACCGGGGAGCTGTTTTTT. The full variable domain, rest sourced from reference TRBV19 and TRBJ2-2, is DGGITQSPKYLFRKEGQNVTLSCEQNLNHDAMYWYRQDPGQGLRLIYYSQIVNDFQKGDIAEGYSVSREKKESFPLTVTSAQKNPTAFYLCASSTTGANTGELFFGEGSRLTVL.

The V and J genes are TRBV29-1 and TRBJ2-5; D tentatively reads TRBD1 or TRBD2 (5 bases each). This CDR3 has 15 residues. Trimming took 6 bases from V and 0 from J, leaving 17 bases between them. Germline V lookup: CDR1 SQVTM, CDR2 ANQGSEA. The CDR3 sequence: CSVSEGQHYQETQYF. The CDR3 DNA sequence: TGCAGCGTGTCTGAGGGGCAGCACTACCAAGAGACCCAGTACTTC.

V usage is TRBV12-5 and J usage is TRBJ1-2; D gene unclear. Per germline, CDR1 LGHNT and CDR2 FRNRAP. This CDR3 is 14 amino acids long. V was pared by 5 bases and J by 7 bases, with 17 bases between. In nucleotides, the CDR3 is TGTGCTAGTGGTCTCTCCTCCCGAGACGGTGGCTACACCTTC. Translating it yields CASGLSSRDGGYTF.

Of note for this clone: Distinct nucleotide sequences in the sample also encode this CDR3. The chain uses TRBV5-6 and TRBJ1-1; possible D gene TRBD1, 5 bases. Germline loops: CDR1 SGHDT, CDR2 YYEEEE. This CDR3 spans 12 amino acids. The germline V and J ends were trimmed by 4 bases and 4 bases, with 8 bases remaining between them. In DNA, the CDR3 is TGTGCCAGCAGCGGGGGGGGCACTGAAGCTTTCTTT. Translating gives CASSGGGTEAFF.

This chain links TRBV7-9 with TRBJ2-7, with 9 bases aligning to TRBD2. V gave up 2 bases and J gave up 4 bases; unmatched junction bases: 9. This CDR3 region has 16 residues. Germline loops: CDR1 SEHNR, CDR2 FQNEAQ (reference sequence). CDR3 sequence reads: CASSLRTIAGVYEQYF. In DNA, the CDR3 is TGTGCCAGCAGCTTAAGGACTATAGCGGGAGTTTACGAGCAGTACTTC.

The chain joins TRBV11-3 to TRBJ2-3; TRBD2 matches at 7 bases. The CDR3 has 14 amino acids. Per the germline V gene, CDR1 is SGHNT and CDR2 is YENEEA. The trim removed 5 bases at V and 2 bases at J, leaving 4 bases unmatched. The CDR3 is CASSEAGLTDTQYF. Here the CDR3 DNA reads TGTGCCAGCAGCGAAGCGGGACTCACAGATACGCAGTATTTT. Drawing the rest from reference TRBV11-3 and TRBJ2-3, the complete variable domain is EAGVVQSPRYKIIEKKQPVAFWCNPISGHNTLYWYLQNLGQGPELLIRYENEEAVDDSQLPKDRFSAERLKGVDSTLKIQPAELGDSAVYLCASSEAGLTDTQYFGPGTRLTVL.

Of note for this clone: Other DNA sequences in the sample encode the same CDR3. V is TRBV5-1 and J is TRBJ2-7; D may correspond to TRBD1 or TRBD2 (6 bases each). V was clipped by 0 bases and J by 7 bases, with 8 bases between them. This CDR3 is 12 amino acids long. CDR1 and CDR2 from the germline V gene are SGHRS and YFSETQ. In DNA, the CDR3 is TGCGCCAGCAGCTTGGCGGGGGCGGAGCAGTACTTC. It specifies CASSLAGAEQYF. Using reference TRBV5-1 and TRBJ2-7 for the parts outside the CDR3, the full variable domain is KAGVTQTPRYLIKTRGQQVTLSCSPISGHRSVSWYQQTPGQGLQFLFEYFSETQRNKGNFPGRFSGRQFSNSRSEMNVSTLELGDSALYLCASSLAGAEQYFGPGTRLTVT.

The chain combines TRBV7-8 with TRBJ1-4; D gene unclear. Trimming took 5 bases from V and 0 from J, leaving 13 bases between them. This CDR3 contains 16 residues. Germline V lookup: CDR1 SGHVS, CDR2 FQNEAQ. The CDR3 DNA follows: TGTGCCAGCAGCCCCGTAGAGGCCGCAACTAATGAAAAACTGTTTTTT. Translated, it gives CASSPVEAATNEKLFF.

The J gene is TRBJ2-2, the V gene TRBV11-2; D not certain. CDR3 length: 12 amino acids. V lost 0 bases and J lost 5, with 1 base in between. Germline V lookup: CDR1 SGHAT, CDR2 FQNNGV. CDR3 in DNA: TGTGCCAGCAGCTTAGATACCGGGGAGCTGTTTTTT. This encodes CASSLDTGELFF.

On this clone: The junction shows a germline mismatch at one end, possibly a read error. The rearrangement uses TRBV7-7 and TRBJ2-2, with D perhaps TRBD1 (6 bases). Per germline, CDR1 SSHAT and CDR2 FNYEAQ (reference sequence). The CDR3 consists of 17 residues. The CDR3 DNA follows: TGTGCTAGCAGCTTATTTGAAGGGGGATCGGTCACCGGGGAGCTGTTTTTT. This codes for CASSLFEGGSVTGELFF. The full variable domain, rest sourced from reference TRBV7-7 and TRBJ2-2, is GAGVSQSPRYKVTKRGQDVTLRCDPISSHATLYWYQQALGQGPEFLTYFNYEAQPDKSGLPSDRFSAERPEGSISTLTIQRTEQRDSAMYRCASSLFEGGSVTGELFFGEGSRLTVL.

The rearrangement uses TRBV29-1 and TRBJ2-1, with 7 bases aligning to TRBD2. The CDR3 extends over 14 amino acids. With V trimmed by 6 bases and J by 3 bases, 8 bases remained unmatched. The V gene's germline CDR1 is SQVTM and CDR2 ANQGSEA. As DNA, the CDR3 is TGCAGCGTCGTTCTAGCGGAGCGCTACAATGAGCAGTTCTTC. It yields the protein CSVVLAERYNEQFF.

The chain uses TRBV7-9 and TRBJ2-7, with D possibly matching TRBD2 (5 bases). The CDR3 totals 12 residues. Trimming took 6 bases from V and 1 from J, leaving 7 bases between them. The germline V gene encodes CDR1 SEHNR and CDR2 FQNEAQ (reference sequence). The CDR3 region is CASRSGSYEQYF. CDR3 nucleotides: TGTGCCAGCAGGAGCGGATCCTACGAGCAGTACTTC.

The genes are TRBV2 and TRBJ2-6; D perhaps matches TRBD2 (5 bases). Germline-derived CDR1 and CDR2 are SNHLY and FYNNEI. The CDR3 length is 14 residues. V was cut by 7 bases and J by 0 bases, with 7 bases left in between. The CDR3 protein is CASIGSSGANVLTF. In DNA form, the CDR3 reads TGTGCCAGCATTGGGAGCTCTGGGGCCAACGTCCTGACTTTC.